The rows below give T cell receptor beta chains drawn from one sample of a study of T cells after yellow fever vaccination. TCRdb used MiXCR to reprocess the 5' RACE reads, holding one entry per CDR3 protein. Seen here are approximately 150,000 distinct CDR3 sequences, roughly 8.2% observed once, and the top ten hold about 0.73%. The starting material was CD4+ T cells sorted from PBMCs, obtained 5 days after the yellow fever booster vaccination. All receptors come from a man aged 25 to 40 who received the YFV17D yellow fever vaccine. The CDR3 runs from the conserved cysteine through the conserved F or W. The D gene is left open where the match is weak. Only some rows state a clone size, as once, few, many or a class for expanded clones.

CDR3nt: TGCAGTGCCCCCCGGGTAGCGGCAAACACAGATACGCAGTATTTT
CDR3aa: CSAPRVAANTDTQYF
j_gene: TRBJ2-3
abundance: many
d_gene: NA
v_gene: TRBV20-1

CDR3nt: TGTGCCAGTAGTAGAGATTACAGGGTATCCACCGGGGAGCTGTTTTTT
CDR3aa: CASSRDYRVSTGELFF
j_gene: TRBJ2-2
abundance: few
d_gene: NA
v_gene: TRBV19

CDR3nt: TGTGCCAGCAGCTTAGGACCGGGACAGCCTCAAGAGACCCAGTACTTC
CDR3aa: CASSLGPGQPQETQYF
j_gene: TRBJ2-5
abundance: NA
d_gene: TRBD1
v_gene: TRBV7-2

CDR3nt: TGTGCCAGCAGTTATACAGCGGGAACTTACAATGAGCAGTTCTTC
CDR3aa: CASSYTAGTYNEQFF
j_gene: TRBJ2-1
abundance: many
d_gene: TRBD2
v_gene: TRBV6-2/TRBV6-3

CDR3nt: TGTGCCAGCAGACCGCCCACGAGCTCTGGAAACACCATATATTTT
CDR3aa: CASRPPTSSGNTIYF
j_gene: TRBJ1-3
abundance: many
d_gene: NA
v_gene: TRBV6-5

CDR3nt: TGTGCCAGCAGCCCCAAAAGCGGGAGAGTAAAAGAGCAGTACTTC
CDR3aa: CASSPKSGRVKEQYF
j_gene: TRBJ2-7
abundance: NA
d_gene: TRBD2
v_gene: TRBV7-2

CDR3nt: TGCAGCGTTGAAGATGGGCGGGCTATTTATGGCTACACCTTC
CDR3aa: CSVEDGRAIYGYTF
j_gene: TRBJ1-2
abundance: many
d_gene: NA
v_gene: TRBV29-1

CDR3nt: TGCGCCAGCAGCGTGAGACTAGCGGGAGTCCACGAGCAGTACTTC
CDR3aa: CASSVRLAGVHEQYF
j_gene: TRBJ2-7
abundance: NA
d_gene: TRBD2
v_gene: TRBV5-1

CDR3nt: TGCAGTGCTAGAGGACTAGCGGGACGGGAGACCCAGTACTTC
CDR3aa: CSARGLAGRETQYF
j_gene: TRBJ2-5
abundance: many
d_gene: TRBD2
v_gene: TRBV20-1

CDR3nt: TGTGCCAGCAGTACCGACCGGTTGAACACCGGGGAGCTGTTTTTT
CDR3aa: CASSTDRLNTGELFF
j_gene: TRBJ2-2
abundance: many
d_gene: NA
v_gene: TRBV12-3/TRBV12-4

CDR3nt: TGCGCCAGCAGCTTTCGGGACCGCGAGCAGTTCTTC
CDR3aa: CASSFRDREQFF
j_gene: TRBJ2-1
abundance: NA
d_gene: NA
v_gene: TRBV5-1

CDR3nt: TGTGCCAGCCGACGAGATGGGGACTTCTACGAGCAGTACTTC
CDR3aa: CASRRDGDFYEQYF
j_gene: TRBJ2-7
abundance: many
d_gene: NA
v_gene: TRBV3-1

CDR3nt: TGTGCCAGCTCACCCACGGGTTCGGTTGCTGAAAAACTGTTTTTT
CDR3aa: CASSPTGSVAEKLFF
j_gene: TRBJ1-4
abundance: many
d_gene: NA
v_gene: TRBV18

CDR3nt: TGCACCAGCAACATTAACGGGACATCACAAGAGACCCAGTACTTC
CDR3aa: CTSNINGTSQETQYF
j_gene: TRBJ2-5
abundance: NA
d_gene: NA
v_gene: TRBV27

CDR3nt: TGTGCCAGCAGCTTAAACGGGAGGGAGCAGTTCTTC
CDR3aa: CASSLNGREQFF
j_gene: TRBJ2-1
abundance: many
d_gene: TRBD2
v_gene: TRBV7-3

CDR3nt: TGTGCCAGCACCCCCCAACTAGCGGGAGAAGATACGCAGTATTTT
CDR3aa: CASTPQLAGEDTQYF
j_gene: TRBJ2-3
abundance: many
d_gene: TRBD2
v_gene: TRBV6-1

CDR3nt: TGTGCCAGCGAGGCCCCTTCCGGGACAGGGGAAGGCGAGCAGTACTTC
CDR3aa: CASEAPSGTGEGEQYF
j_gene: TRBJ2-7
abundance: NA
d_gene: TRBD1
v_gene: TRBV28

CDR3nt: TGTGCCACCGGGACGGATGTGGAGACCCAGTACTTC
CDR3aa: CATGTDVETQYF
j_gene: TRBJ2-5
abundance: many
d_gene: NA
v_gene: TRBV24-1

CDR3nt: TGTGCCAGCTTCATATTGGGGAGCTATGGCTACACCTTC
CDR3aa: CASFILGSYGYTF
j_gene: TRBJ1-2
abundance: many
d_gene: NA
v_gene: TRBV7-9

CDR3nt: TGCAGTGCAACCCTTCTCACTAGTTCAAGCACAGATACGCAGTATTTT
CDR3aa: CSATLLTSSSTDTQYF
j_gene: TRBJ2-3
abundance: many
d_gene: NA
v_gene: TRBV20-1

CDR3nt: TGTGCCAGCGGCGACAGGGGGCGTTATTCACCCCTCCACTTT
CDR3aa: CASGDRGRYSPLHF
j_gene: TRBJ1-6
abundance: NA
d_gene: TRBD1
v_gene: TRBV7-2

CDR3nt: TGTGCCAGCAGACTTGGCAGGACGACCTACGAGCAGTACTTC
CDR3aa: CASRLGRTTYEQYF
j_gene: TRBJ2-7
abundance: many
d_gene: NA
v_gene: TRBV27

CDR3nt: TGCAGTGCTAGAGCTAGGGCTAGCGGGACCTACGAGCAGTACTTC
CDR3aa: CSARARASGTYEQYF
j_gene: TRBJ2-7
abundance: NA
d_gene: TRBD2
v_gene: TRBV20-1

CDR3nt: TGCAGTGCGGCGGGACAGGGGGACAACGAGCAGTACTTC
CDR3aa: CSAAGQGDNEQYF
j_gene: TRBJ2-7
abundance: many
d_gene: TRBD1
v_gene: TRBV20-1

CDR3nt: TGTGCCACCAGTGACCCGGCTACTAGCGGGAGGGCCAGGAATGAGCAGTTCTTC
CDR3aa: CATSDPATSGRARNEQFF
j_gene: TRBJ2-1
abundance: many
d_gene: TRBD2
v_gene: TRBV24-1

CDR3nt: TGTGCCAGCAGTGAACGACAGAGATCAAACATTCAGTACTTC
CDR3aa: CASSERQRSNIQYF
j_gene: TRBJ2-4
abundance: many
d_gene: NA
v_gene: TRBV6-1

CDR3nt: TGTGCCAGCAGTGACGGGGGAGGGCGAAATACGCAGTATTTT
CDR3aa: CASSDGGGRNTQYF
j_gene: TRBJ2-3
abundance: many
d_gene: TRBD2
v_gene: TRBV6-4

CDR3nt: TGTGCCAGCAGTTTATTCCAAGGCGGGGGGCGTCAGTACTTC
CDR3aa: CASSLFQGGGRQYF
j_gene: TRBJ2-7
abundance: many
d_gene: TRBD2
v_gene: TRBV28

CDR3nt: TGCGCCAGCAGTCAATCGAAACTAGCGGGGCCCGGGGAGCTGTTTTTT
CDR3aa: CASSQSKLAGPGELFF
j_gene: TRBJ2-2
abundance: NA
d_gene: TRBD2
v_gene: TRBV23-1

CDR3nt: TGCGCCAGCAGCTTTTTGCCCTTCCTCGCGGGAAACACCGGGGAGCTGTTTTTT
CDR3aa: CASSFLPFLAGNTGELFF
j_gene: TRBJ2-2
abundance: NA
d_gene: NA
v_gene: TRBV5-1

CDR3nt: TGTGCCAGCAGTTTACAACCCGCGAATCAGCCCCAGCATTTT
CDR3aa: CASSLQPANQPQHF
j_gene: TRBJ1-5
abundance: many
d_gene: NA
v_gene: TRBV28

CDR3nt: TGTGCCAGGGGACAGGACGTACAAGAGACCCAGTACTTC
CDR3aa: CARGQDVQETQYF
j_gene: TRBJ2-5
abundance: many
d_gene: TRBD1
v_gene: TRBV7-8

CDR3nt: TGTGCCAGCTCGCAGGGGGCTGACTACGAGCAGTACTTC
CDR3aa: CASSQGADYEQYF
j_gene: TRBJ2-7
abundance: many
d_gene: TRBD1
v_gene: TRBV2

CDR3nt: TGTGCCAGCAGCTTAGAAAGACTAGCGGGCTCCTACGAGCAGTACTTC
CDR3aa: CASSLERLAGSYEQYF
j_gene: TRBJ2-7
abundance: many
d_gene: TRBD2
v_gene: TRBV11-2

CDR3nt: TGCAGTGCTAGAGATAAGACGGGACTAGGGGACCTCAATGAGCAGTTCTTC
CDR3aa: CSARDKTGLGDLNEQFF
j_gene: TRBJ2-1
abundance: few
d_gene: TRBD2
v_gene: TRBV20-1

CDR3nt: TGTGCCAGCAGCCAAGACAGGGGATGGGGAGAGACCCAGTACTTC
CDR3aa: CASSQDRGWGETQYF
j_gene: TRBJ2-5
abundance: few
d_gene: NA
v_gene: TRBV4-2

CDR3nt: TGTGCCAGCACCCAGCTGGACAGGGCCTACGAGCAGTACTTC
CDR3aa: CASTQLDRAYEQYF
j_gene: TRBJ2-7
abundance: many
d_gene: TRBD1
v_gene: TRBV28

CDR3nt: TGCGCCAGCAGCCAAGATCCATTTCCCAGGGTCGTGGGCACCGGGGAGCTGTTTTTT
CDR3aa: CASSQDPFPRVVGTGELFF
j_gene: TRBJ2-2
abundance: many
d_gene: NA
v_gene: TRBV4-3

CDR3nt: TGTGCCAGCAGTCGCAGGGAAAGCTCCTATAATTCACCCCTCCACTTT
CDR3aa: CASSRRESSYNSPLHF
j_gene: TRBJ1-6
abundance: NA
d_gene: NA
v_gene: TRBV6-1

CDR3nt: TGTGCCAGCAGTGAAAGCGGGGGGACCCAGTACTTC
CDR3aa: CASSESGGTQYF
j_gene: TRBJ2-5
abundance: NA
d_gene: TRBD2
v_gene: TRBV6-1

CDR3nt: TGTGCCAGCAATAGGGAGGGGCGCGAAACTGAAGCTTTCTTT
CDR3aa: CASNREGRETEAFF
j_gene: TRBJ1-1
abundance: NA
d_gene: NA
v_gene: TRBV27

CDR3nt: TGTGCCAGCAGCTTAGACAGGGGCGAAGCTTTCTTT
CDR3aa: CASSLDRGEAFF
j_gene: TRBJ1-1
abundance: NA
d_gene: TRBD1
v_gene: TRBV7-2

CDR3nt: TGCAGTGCCAAACGGGGCCCACAAAAAGAGACCCAGTACTTC
CDR3aa: CSAKRGPQKETQYF
j_gene: TRBJ2-5
abundance: many
d_gene: NA
v_gene: TRBV20-1

CDR3nt: TGTGCCAGCAGCTTGAGTCGGAGCGTCCAGTACTTC
CDR3aa: CASSLSRSVQYF
j_gene: TRBJ2-5
abundance: many
d_gene: NA
v_gene: TRBV7-2

CDR3nt: TGTGCCAGCAGTTTACCCAGGGTCACTCCAGATACGCAGTATTTT
CDR3aa: CASSLPRVTPDTQYF
j_gene: TRBJ2-3
abundance: many
d_gene: NA
v_gene: TRBV12-3/TRBV12-4

CDR3nt: TGCGCCAGCAGCTACCGCCCCGGACAGGGCGGGGAGACCCAGTACTTC
CDR3aa: CASSYRPGQGGETQYF
j_gene: TRBJ2-5
abundance: many
d_gene: TRBD1
v_gene: TRBV5-1

CDR3nt: TGTGCCAGCGGGGGACAGGGAAGTGGGAATACGCAGTATTTT
CDR3aa: CASGGQGSGNTQYF
j_gene: TRBJ2-3
abundance: many
d_gene: TRBD1
v_gene: TRBV25-1